A single sample is the source of the 17 T cell receptor beta chains below, sequenced in a study of a mutant IDH1 vaccine in newly diagnosed glioma. Noted time point: week 23, last vaccination. With topical imiquimod, each dose of the vaccine consisted of 300 ug of mutant IDH1 20-mer peptide. This table comes from immunoSEQ multiplex PCR, and its TCRdb copy is limited to in-frame clones, with some not included. The sample contains roughly 30,000 clones, approximately 80% of which appear only once. Which antigens these TCRs recognize remains unknown. The sample consisted of PBMCs, taken from a glioma patient whose treatment included an IDH1 peptide vaccine. The receptors derive from a woman in her twenties or thirties with glioma.

The V call is TRBV7-9, the J call TRBJ1-4; the D is unclear. The CDR3 has 13 residues. Between the trimmed V and J ends, which lost 11 bases and 2 bases, there was a span of 12 bases. Per germline, CDR1 SEHNR and CDR2 FQNEAQ (reference sequence). The CDR3 DNA reads TGTGCCCACGTCGGGGTGACTAATGAAAAACTGTTTTTT. It translates to CAHVGVTNEKLFF.

The chain combines TRBV6-5 with TRBJ1-2; D perhaps matches TRBD1 (6 bases). The V gene lost 1 base and the J gene lost 4 bases, with 7 bases spanning the gap. CDR1 and CDR2 from the germline V gene are MNHEY and SVGAGI. This CDR3 comprises 13 residues. The CDR3 spells CASSYLDSYGYTF. CDR3 DNA: TGTGCCAGCAGTTACTTGGACAGCTATGGCTACACCTTC.

This chain joins TRBV6-5 and TRBJ2-1, with 9 bases identical to TRBD2. CDR1 and CDR2 from the germline V gene are MNHEY and SVGAGI. Trimming removed 7 bases from V and 13 bases from J; junction bases left unmatched: 8. This CDR3 region has 12 residues. The CDR3 is CASTAGGGGQFF. The CDR3 bases are TGTGCCAGCACCGCGGGGGGGGGCGGTCAGTTCTTC.

The chain recombines TRBV5-1 with TRBJ2-1; 8 positions agree with TRBD2. CDR3 size: 14 residues. Trimming removed 5 bases from V and 3 bases from J; junction bases left unmatched: 4. Germline V lookup: CDR1 SGHRS, CDR2 YFSETQ. CDR3 protein: CASRTGGDYNEQFF. CDR3 nucleotide sequence: TGCGCCAGCAGGACCGGGGGGGACTACAATGAGCAGTTCTTC.

The chain carries TRBV6-5 and TRBJ2-5, with D possibly TRBD2 on 5 matching bases. Per the germline V gene, CDR1 is MNHEY and CDR2 is SVGAGI. CDR3 length: 15 amino acids. The germline V and J ends were trimmed by 2 bases and 2 bases, with 12 bases remaining between them. The CDR3 DNA is TGTGCCAGCAGTTACATGGCGGGTAGACAAGAGACCCAGTACTTC. Translation gives CASSYMAGRQETQYF.

The J gene is TRBJ2-5, the V gene TRBV6-5; 9 bases agree with TRBD2. The ends lost 7 bases at V and 2 bases at J; junction bases unmatched: 2. Germline CDR1 reads MNHEY; CDR2 reads SVGAGI. This CDR3 is 13 amino acids long. CDR3 loop: CASKTSGQETQYF. CDR3 in DNA: TGTGCCAGCAAGACTAGCGGACAAGAGACCCAGTACTTC.

The chain has TRBV19 and TRBJ1-5; TRBD1 might be the D (6 bases). Germline V lookup: CDR1 LNHDA, CDR2 SQIVND (reference sequence). V was cut by 0 bases and J by 3 bases, with 9 bases left in between. The CDR3 runs to 15 residues. CDR3 residues: CASSIEGATNQPQHF. The CDR3 bases are TGTGCCAGTAGTATAGAGGGGGCCACCAATCAGCCCCAGCATTTT.

The chain couples TRBV10-3 to TRBJ2-5; 8 positions match TRBD1. This CDR3 has 13 amino acids. Trimming cost V 6 bases and J 1 base; bases outside gene matches: 1. Germline-derived CDR1 and CDR2 are ENHRY and SYGVKD. The CDR3 DNA sequence: TGTGCCATCAGAACAGGGGGCCAAGAGACCCAGTACTTC. Protein sequence: CAIRTGGQETQYF.

The genes are TRBV9 and TRBJ1-6; no definite D call. The CDR3 has 12 residues. Trimming shortened V by 6 bases and J by 9 bases, and 10 bases separated the two germline ends. Germline loops: CDR1 SGDLS, CDR2 YYNGEE. CDR3 in amino acids: CASNLDGSPLHF. CDR3 nucleotides: TGTGCCAGCAACCTAGACGGTTCACCCCTCCACTTT.

The chain links TRBV7-9 to TRBJ1-2, with D maybe TRBD1 (5 bases). The V gene's germline CDR1 is SEHNR and CDR2 FQNEAQ (reference sequence). Trimming stripped 5 bases from V and 2 bases from J, with 12 bases between. This CDR3 is 14 amino acids long. DNA of the CDR3: TGTGCCAGCAGCGGGGCGACGGCCAACTATGGCTACACCTTC. It yields the protein CASSGATANYGYTF.

The V gene is TRBV10-2, the J gene TRBJ2-1; unclear D gene. V was shortened by 6 bases and J by 8 bases, with 5 bases between the two germline ends. The germline gives CDR1 WSHSY, CDR2 SAAADI. This CDR3 is 10 amino acids long. The CDR3 loop reads CASRYDEQFF. The DNA for the CDR3 is TGCGCCAGCAGATACGATGAGCAGTTCTTC.

CDR3 in DNA: TGTGCCATCAGTGATAACAGGGCCGATCAGCCCCAGCATTTT. This sequence encodes CAISDNRADQPQHF. V is TRBV10-3 and J is TRBJ1-5; a possible D gene is TRBD1 (6 bases). In germline, CDR1 is ENHRY, CDR2 SYGVKD. The CDR3 runs 14 residues. Trimming left V 3 bases short and J 5 bases short, with 11 bases between.

This clone was found a few times. The V gene is TRBV25-1, the J gene TRBJ2-5; 11 bases match TRBD2. This CDR3 has 17 residues. Germline CDR1 reads MGHDK; CDR2 reads SYGVNS. The J segment lost 2 bases and the V segment lost 2 bases, leaving 7 bases of the junction unmatched. The CDR3 spells CASSEVIAGGRQETQYF. CDR3 coding DNA: TGTGCCAGCAGTGAAGTGATAGCGGGGGGGCGTCAAGAGACCCAGTACTTC.

V and J are TRBV5-1 and TRBJ2-3; 9 positions match TRBD2. Unmatched junction bases numbered 8, after V lost 3 bases and J lost 6 bases. The germline gives CDR1 SGHRS, CDR2 YFSETQ. The CDR3 extends over 15 amino acids. The CDR3 is CASSYQRGETDTQYF. The CDR3 bases are TGCGCCAGCAGCTACCAGCGGGGGGAAACCGATACGCAGTATTTT.

This clone has just one count. The chain couples TRBV6-5 to TRBJ1-2, with 9 bases lining up with TRBD1. V dropped 6 bases and J dropped 8; count of bases not matched to a gene: 10. This CDR3 contains 14 residues. Germline V gene sequence: CDR1 MNHEY, CDR2 SVGAGI. The CDR3 is CASRQDRGGAGYTF. CDR3 bases: TGTGCCAGCAGACAGGACAGGGGTGGGGCCGGCTACACCTTC.

This chain connects TRBV5-1 to TRBJ2-3, with 9 bases that match TRBD1. Losses at the gene ends were 0 bases for V and 2 bases for J; bases not matched to a gene: 1. The CDR3 runs 15 residues. Per germline, CDR1 SGHRS and CDR2 YFSETQ. The CDR3, as DNA: TGCGCCAGCAGCTTGGAACAGGGGGCCACAGATACGCAGTATTTT. Translating it yields CASSLEQGATDTQYF. Based on the CDR3 plus reference TRBV5-1 and TRBJ2-3, the full variable domain is KAGVTQTPRYLIKTRGQQVTLSCSPISGHRSVSWYQQTPGQGLQFLFEYFSETQRNKGNFPGRFSGRQFSNSRSEMNVSTLELGDSALYLCASSLEQGATDTQYFGPGTRLTVL.

V and J are TRBV2 and TRBJ1-2; 10 bases line up with TRBD1. Germline trimming cut 8 bases from V and 0 bases from J; bases unmatched to any gene: 0. This CDR3 contains 13 residues. Germline CDR1 and CDR2: SNHLY and FYNNEI. CDR3 in DNA: TGTGCCAGCGGGACAGGGGCTAACTATGGCTACACCTTC. It encodes CASGTGANYGYTF.